This T cell receptor beta chain was identified during a study of shared clonotypes between healthy human individuals. As for the study in general: Donors, aged 18 to 49, were a couple of women and three men. Regarding the study as a whole: Memory subsets had estimated richness that was generally smaller than that of naive subsets.

CDR3 length: 15 amino acids. In germline, CDR1 is SGHAT, CDR2 FQNNGV. J was trimmed by 6 bases and V by 5 bases; bases with no gene match: 13. The assay used deep level. Method: immunoSEQ multiplex PCR; TCRdb's copy keeps in-frame clones and lacks some. This sample carries more than 400,000 clones, 90% to 96% of them seen once, and the ten largest clones take under 0.06%. CD45RA-negative memory and CD45RA+ naive subsets were split from the CD4+ cells. To note about this clone: Its specificity is unknown.

J is TRBJ2-7 and V is TRBV11-2, with 7 bases fitting TRBD1. The sequenced material came from naive CD4+ T cells sorted from blood. Subset: CD45RA+ positively selected. This receptor was taken from a woman between 25 and 40 years old in good health. The CDR3 DNA sequence: TGTGCCAGCAGCCCAGCCGGGACAGAAGGGGGCGAGCAGTACTTC. It yields the protein CASSPAGTEGGEQYF. Variable domain in full (rest from reference TRBV11-2 and TRBJ2-7): EAGVAQSPRYKIIEKRQSVAFWCNPISGHATLYWYQQILGQGPKLLIQFQNNGVVDDSQLPKDRFSAERLKGVDSTLKIQPAKLEDSAVYLCASSPAGTEGGEQYFGPGTRLTVT.